This is a list of T cell receptor beta chains from one sample in a study of OX40 agonist ivuxolimab in advanced cancers. This table comes from immunoSEQ multiplex PCR, and its TCRdb copy is limited to in-frame clones, with some not included. The sample has 55,000 to 85,000 clones; approximately 90% are singletons. The sample was CD4+ or CD8+ T cells sorted from blood, taken in a trial of the OX40 agonist ivuxolimab. Receptors originate from an adult with an advanced solid tumor such as melanoma, head and neck, liver or kidney cancer. CDR3s include the opening cysteine and the closing phenylalanine or tryptophan. D genes are given only for firm matches. Clone size is not always given. Where it is, it says once, few, many or a class for expanded clones.

TRBV4-1	TRBD1	17	TRBJ1-4	.	TGCGCCAGCAGCCAGGGGACAGGGATCCCCACTAATGAAAAACTGTTTTTT	CASSQGTGIPTNEKLFF
TRBV4-1	.	13	TRBJ2-7	.	TGCGCCAGCAGCCAGACAGACAGTTTTCAACAGTACTTC	CASSQTDSFQQYF
TRBV4-3	.	16	TRBJ1-2	.	TGCGCCAGCAGCCAAGATGGCAAGCCCACGGCCTATGGCTACACCTTC	CASSQDGKPTAYGYTF
TRBV5-3	.	15	TRBJ2-7	.	TGTGCCAGAAGCTTTAGTGGCGGAGGGCGACGCGAGCAGTACTTC	CARSFSGGGRREQYF
TRBV9	.	14	TRBJ2-1	.	TGTGCCAGCAGCGTGGGAGGAACAGGTGATGAGCAGTTCTTC	CASSVGGTGDEQFF
TRBV19	.	15	TRBJ1-1	once	TGTGCCAGTAGTATGGGGCCAGGGGTGAACACTGAAGCTTTCTTT	CASSMGPGVNTEAFF
TRBV5-4	.	16	TRBJ2-2	.	TGTGCCAGCAGCCCCGATGCGGGTTCGAACACCGGGGAGCTGTTTTTT	CASSPDAGSNTGELFF
TRBV28	.	14	TRBJ2-7	once	TGTGCCAGCAGTTTTCTGCAACACTCCTACGAGCAGTACTTC	CASSFLQHSYEQYF
TRBV11-2	TRBD1	14	TRBJ2-2	.	TGTGCCAGCCGCTACGGACAGGGATCCGGGGAGCTGTTTTTT	CASRYGQGSGELFF
TRBV5-1	TRBD1	16	TRBJ1-4	.	TGCGCCAGCAGCTTGGTGTCGACAGGGGTGGGTGAAAAACTGTTTTTT	CASSLVSTGVGEKLFF
TRBV13	.	12	TRBJ1-1	.	TGTGCCAGCAGCTTAGGCGCAGGGGTTGCTTTCTTT	CASSLGAGVAFF
TRBV6-5	.	16	TRBJ1-1	.	TGTGCCAGCAGTTACGGGGACACCGTCGGGAACACTGAAGCTTTCTTT	CASSYGDTVGNTEAFF
TRBV7-7	.	13	TRBJ2-5	.	TGTGCCAGCAGCGCAACAAGTATAGAGACCCAGTACTTC	CASSATSIETQYF
TRBV4-2	.	16	TRBJ1-6	.	TGTGCCAGCAGCCATGACCGGGGCCCACTTAATTCACCCCTCCACTTT	CASSHDRGPLNSPLHF
TRBV4-1	.	13	TRBJ2-7	.	TGCGCCAGCAGGGCCGGGGACTCCTACGAGCAGTACTTC	CASRAGDSYEQYF
TRBV5-6	.	12	TRBJ1-4	.	TGTGCCAGCAGCTCCAAATATGAAAAACTGTTTTTT	CASSSKYEKLFF
TRBV4-1	TRBD1	14	TRBJ1-1	.	TGCGCCAGCAGCCCAGGGGGCTTGGACACTGAAGCTTTCTTT	CASSPGGLDTEAFF
TRBV27	.	13	TRBJ2-5	.	TGTGCCAGCAAACGGAGAGGCCAAGAGACCCAGTACTTC	CASKRRGQETQYF
TRBV7-2	TRBD2	13	TRBJ2-2	.	TGTGCCGTCCTAGCGGGGGAAACCGGGGAGCTGTTTTTT	CAVLAGETGELFF
TRBV29-1	.	14	TRBJ1-2	once	TGCAGCGTTGATCCGGGCCTGGGGGACTATGGCTACACCTTC	CSVDPGLGDYGYTF
TRBV13	.	13	TRBJ2-1	.	TGTGCCAGCAGCTCCGGACAGCCGAATGAGCAGTTCTTC	CASSSGQPNEQFF
TRBV7-9	.	14	TRBJ2-7	.	TGTGCCAGCAGCTTAGGAGGGGGGGCAAACGAGCAGTACTTC	CASSLGGGANEQYF
TRBV29-1	.	14	TRBJ2-7	.	TGCAGCGTTGAAGTTCAGGGAGGTGTGAGCGAGCAGTACTTC	CSVEVQGGVSEQYF
TRBV7-7	.	13	TRBJ1-5	once	TGTGCTAGCAGCTTAGCGTGGGATCAGCCCCAGCATTTT	CASSLAWDQPQHF
TRBV11-3	.	15	TRBJ2-2	.	TGTGCCAGCAGGAACTCCGGGCCCCCCTTGAGGGAGCTGTTTTTT	CASRNSGPPLRELFF
TRBV4-1	.	14	TRBJ1-6	.	TGCGCCAGCAGCCAGATAGTCTATAATTCACCCCTCCACTTT	CASSQIVYNSPLHF
TRBV6-5	TRBD2	15	TRBJ2-1	.	TGTGCCAGCAGTTTAGGGCGGGGGGGGTACAATGAGCAGTTCTTC	CASSLGRGGYNEQFF
TRBV6-5	TRBD1	15	TRBJ1-4	.	TGTGCCAGCAGTTACGGACAGGAGGGGAGTGAAAAACTGTTTTTT	CASSYGQEGSEKLFF
TRBV19	.	16	TRBJ1-2	once	TGTGCCAGTAGTCCAGGGTCCGGCCCCCCTAACTATGGCTACACCTTC	CASSPGSGPPNYGYTF
TRBV7-9	.	12	TRBJ2-3	.	TGTGCCAGCAGCTCCTACACAGATACGCAGTATTTT	CASSSYTDTQYF
TRBV7-9	TRBD1	14	TRBJ2-7	.	TGTGCCAGCAGCCCGCCCCCTACAGGGGTCGAGCAGTACTTC	CASSPPPTGVEQYF
TRBV9	TRBD2	18	TRBJ2-3	.	TGTGCCAGCAGCGTAGAGGGACTAGCGGGGGGGAACACAGATACGCAGTATTTT	CASSVEGLAGGNTDTQYF
TRBV15	.	16	TRBJ2-7	.	TGTGCCACCAGCAGAGGAGTTAGCAGGGACTCCTACGAGCAGTACTTC	CATSRGVSRDSYEQYF
TRBV5-1	.	15	TRBJ1-6	few	TGCGCCAGCAGCTTGGAGCCAGGTGTTAATTCACCCCTCCACTTT	CASSLEPGVNSPLHF
TRBV27	.	17	TRBJ1-2	.	TGTGCCAGCGCACGGTGGAAGTCGGACAGAGCTAACTATGGCTACACCTTC	CASARWKSDRANYGYTF
TRBV30	.	13	TRBJ1-1	.	TGTGCCTGGAGTCTTGGGGGGGCAACTGAAGCTTTCTTT	CAWSLGGATEAFF
TRBV7-2	TRBD2	14	TRBJ2-7	.	TGTGCCAGCAGCTTTAGCGGGGGAGTCTACGAGCAGTACTTC	CASSFSGGVYEQYF
TRBV6-5	TRBD1	14	TRBJ2-5	.	TGTGCCAGCAGTTACGGGACAGCCCTCCAGACCCAGTACTTC	CASSYGTALQTQYF
TRBV19	TRBD2	17	TRBJ2-1	.	TGTGCCAGTAGTATGGCCCCGGGAGGGGAATTTAACAATGAGCAGTTCTTC	CASSMAPGGEFNNEQFF
TRBV19	.	13	TRBJ2-7	.	TGTGCCAGTAGCCCCGGCCTCAAGAACGAGCAGTACTTC	CASSPGLKNEQYF
TRBV6-6	.	15	TRBJ1-1	.	TGTGCCAGCAGTTACGGGCAGGGCAGATGGGCTGAAGCTTTCTTT	CASSYGQGRWAEAFF